Presented here are 2 T cell receptor beta chains from one specimen sequenced in a study of regulatory T cells in long-lasting Graves disease. Library construction for TCR beta used iRepertoire HTBI primers and Arm-PCR of CDR3 regions. TCRdb reanalysed the multiplex PCR reads using MiXCR and keeps one entry per CDR3 protein. The sample includes under 500,000 distinct CDR3 sequences, less than 25% seen only once; the top ten take less than 25%. Time point meaning: persistent/refractory GD, antithyroid drugs over 5 years with positive TRAb. Preparation of the TCR library used RNA extracted from PBMCs. This material consisted of peripheral blood mononuclear cells (PBMCs), taken when the disease was refractory, from a patient treated with antithyroid drugs. Receptors were obtained from a female donor with Graves disease.

V is TRBV12-3 or TRBV12-4 and J is TRBJ1-1, with a tentative D call TRBD1 (6 bases). The CDR3 spans 15 residues. The germline V and J ends were trimmed by 5 bases and 0 bases, with 13 bases remaining between them. CDR3 nucleotides: TGTGCCAGCAGTGGTTTTGGGGGCCTGAACACTGAAGCTTTCTTT. Translating it yields CASSGFGGLNTEAFF.

This clonotype has at least ten counts. This chain connects TRBV18 to TRBJ2-5, with D uncertain. Per germline, CDR1 KGHSH and CDR2 LQKENI. Trimming shortened V by 0 bases and J by 4 bases, and 9 bases separated the two germline ends. The CDR3 consists of 14 residues. CDR3 sequence reads: CASSPPAIPETQYF. In nucleotides, the CDR3 is TGTGCCAGCTCACCACCGGCCATCCCAGAGACCCAGTACTTC.